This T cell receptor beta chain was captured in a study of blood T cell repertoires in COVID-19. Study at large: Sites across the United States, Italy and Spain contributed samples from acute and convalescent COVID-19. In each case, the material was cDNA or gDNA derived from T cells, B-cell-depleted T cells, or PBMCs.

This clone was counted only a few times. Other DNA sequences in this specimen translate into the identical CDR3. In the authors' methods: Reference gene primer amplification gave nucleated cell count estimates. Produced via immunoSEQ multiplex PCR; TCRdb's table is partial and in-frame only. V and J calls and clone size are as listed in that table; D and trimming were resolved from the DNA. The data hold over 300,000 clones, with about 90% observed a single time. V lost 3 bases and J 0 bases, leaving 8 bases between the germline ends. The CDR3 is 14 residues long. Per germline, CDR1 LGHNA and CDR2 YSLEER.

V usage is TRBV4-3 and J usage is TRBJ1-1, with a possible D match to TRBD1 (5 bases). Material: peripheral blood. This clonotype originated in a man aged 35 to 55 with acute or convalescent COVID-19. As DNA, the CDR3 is TGCGCCAGCAGCCAGCAGGGTCTGAACACTGAAGCTTTCTTT. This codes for CASSQQGLNTEAFF.